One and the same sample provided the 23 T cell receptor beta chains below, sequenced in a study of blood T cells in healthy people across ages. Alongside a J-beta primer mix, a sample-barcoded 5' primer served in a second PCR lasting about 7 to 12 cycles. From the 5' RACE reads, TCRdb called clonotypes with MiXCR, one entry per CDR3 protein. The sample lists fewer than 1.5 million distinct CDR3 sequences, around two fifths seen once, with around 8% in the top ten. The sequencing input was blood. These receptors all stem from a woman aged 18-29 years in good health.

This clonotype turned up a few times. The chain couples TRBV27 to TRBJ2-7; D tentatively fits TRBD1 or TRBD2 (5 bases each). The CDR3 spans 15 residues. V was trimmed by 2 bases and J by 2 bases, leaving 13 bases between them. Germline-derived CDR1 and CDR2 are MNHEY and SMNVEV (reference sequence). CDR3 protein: CASSLEGRGPYEQYF. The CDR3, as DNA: TGTGCCAGCAGTTTAGAGGGGCGTGGGCCCTACGAGCAGTACTTC.

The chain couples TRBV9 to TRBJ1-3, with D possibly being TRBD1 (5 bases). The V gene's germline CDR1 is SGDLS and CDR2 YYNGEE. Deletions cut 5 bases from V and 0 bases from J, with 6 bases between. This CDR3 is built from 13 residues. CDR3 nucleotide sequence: TGTGCCAGCAGGGGGGACTCTGGAAACACCATATATTTT. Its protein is CASRGDSGNTIYF. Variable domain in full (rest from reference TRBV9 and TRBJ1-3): DSGVTQTPKHLITATGQRVTLRCSPRSGDLSVYWYQQSLDQGLQFLIQYYNGEERAKGNILERFSAQQFPDLHSELNLSSLELGDSALYFCASRGDSGNTIYFGEGSWLTVV.

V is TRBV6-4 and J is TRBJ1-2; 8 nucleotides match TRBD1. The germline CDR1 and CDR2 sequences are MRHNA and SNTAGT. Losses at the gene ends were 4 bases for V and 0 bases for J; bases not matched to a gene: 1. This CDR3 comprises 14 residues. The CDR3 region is CASSAQGANYGYTF. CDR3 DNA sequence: TGTGCCAGCAGTGCACAGGGGGCTAACTATGGCTACACCTTC.

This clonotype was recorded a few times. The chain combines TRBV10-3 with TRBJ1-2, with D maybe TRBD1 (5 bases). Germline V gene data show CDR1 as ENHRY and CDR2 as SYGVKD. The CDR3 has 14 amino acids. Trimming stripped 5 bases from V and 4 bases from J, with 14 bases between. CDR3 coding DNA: TGTGCCATCAGTACTATCGGGACGGGCTATGGCTACACCTTC. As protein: CAISTIGTGYGYTF.

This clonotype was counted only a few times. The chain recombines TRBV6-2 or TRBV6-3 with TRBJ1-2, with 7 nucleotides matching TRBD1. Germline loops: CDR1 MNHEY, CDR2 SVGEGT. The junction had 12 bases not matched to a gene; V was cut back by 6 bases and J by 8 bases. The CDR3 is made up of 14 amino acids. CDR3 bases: TGTGCCAGCAGGCGATCCGGGACAGAGGGAGGCTACACCTTC. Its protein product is CASRRSGTEGGYTF.

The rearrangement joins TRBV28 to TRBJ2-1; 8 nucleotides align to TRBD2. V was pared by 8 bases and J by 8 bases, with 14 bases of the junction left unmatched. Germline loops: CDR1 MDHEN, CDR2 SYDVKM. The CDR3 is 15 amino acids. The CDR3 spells CASHSAGGGHDEQFF. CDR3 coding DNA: TGTGCCAGCCATTCGGCGGGGGGAGGCCACGATGAGCAGTTCTTC.

CDR3 DNA: TGCAGTGCTAGAGAACTAGCGGGAGAGGGGTACAATGAGCAGTACTTC. It specifies CSARELAGEGYNEQYF. The chain recombines TRBV20-1 with TRBJ2-5; 11 nucleotides line up with TRBD2. J was trimmed by 11 bases and V by 0 bases; bases with no gene match: 14. The CDR3 sequence is 16 residues long. Germline V gives CDR1 DFQATT, CDR2 SNEGSKA (reference sequence).

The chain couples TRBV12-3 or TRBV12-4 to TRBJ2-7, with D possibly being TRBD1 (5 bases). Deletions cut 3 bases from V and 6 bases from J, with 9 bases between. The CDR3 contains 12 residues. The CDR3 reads CASSFDSPEQYF. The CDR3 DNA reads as TGTGCCAGCAGTTTTGACAGCCCCGAGCAGTACTTC.

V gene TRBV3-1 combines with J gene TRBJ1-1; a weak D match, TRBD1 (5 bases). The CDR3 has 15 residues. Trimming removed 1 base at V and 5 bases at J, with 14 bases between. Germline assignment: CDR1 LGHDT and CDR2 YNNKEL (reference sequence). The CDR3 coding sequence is TGTGCCAGCAGCCAAGTTTGGTCAGGGAATACTGAAGCTTTCTTT. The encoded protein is CASSQVWSGNTEAFF.

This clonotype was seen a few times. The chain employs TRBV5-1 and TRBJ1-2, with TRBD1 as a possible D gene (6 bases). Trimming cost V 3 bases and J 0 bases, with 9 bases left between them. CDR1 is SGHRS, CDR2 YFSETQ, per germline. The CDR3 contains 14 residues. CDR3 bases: TGCGCCAGCAGCTCAGGGGAGACTAACTATGGCTACACCTTC. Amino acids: CASSSGETNYGYTF.

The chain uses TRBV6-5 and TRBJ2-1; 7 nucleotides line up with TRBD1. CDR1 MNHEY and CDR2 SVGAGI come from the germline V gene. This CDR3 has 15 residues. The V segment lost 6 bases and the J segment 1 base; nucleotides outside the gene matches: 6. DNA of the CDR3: TGTGCCAGCAGATCCGGACAGGTGTCCTACAATGAGCAGTTCTTC. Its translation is CASRSGQVSYNEQFF.

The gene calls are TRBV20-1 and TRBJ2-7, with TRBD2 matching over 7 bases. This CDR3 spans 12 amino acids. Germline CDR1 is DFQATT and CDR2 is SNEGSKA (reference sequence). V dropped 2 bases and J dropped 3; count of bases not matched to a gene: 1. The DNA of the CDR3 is TGCAGTGCTAGACCTAGCGGCTACGAGCAGTACTTC. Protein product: CSARPSGYEQYF.

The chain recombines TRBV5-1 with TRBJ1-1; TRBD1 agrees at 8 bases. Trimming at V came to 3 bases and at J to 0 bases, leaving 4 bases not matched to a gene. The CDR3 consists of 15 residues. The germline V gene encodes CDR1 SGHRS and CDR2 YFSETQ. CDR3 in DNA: TGCGCCAGCAGCTCGACAGGGGATGTGAACACTGAAGCTTTCTTT. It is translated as CASSSTGDVNTEAFF.

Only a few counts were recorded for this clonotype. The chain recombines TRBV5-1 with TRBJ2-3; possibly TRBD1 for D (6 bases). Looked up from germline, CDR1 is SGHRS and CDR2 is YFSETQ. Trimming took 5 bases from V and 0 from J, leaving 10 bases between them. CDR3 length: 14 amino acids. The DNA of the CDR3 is TGCGCCAGCAGTCGGACAGATAGCACAGATACGCAGTATTTT. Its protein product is CASSRTDSTDTQYF. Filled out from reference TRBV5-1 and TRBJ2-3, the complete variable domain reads KAGVTQTPRYLIKTRGQQVTLSCSPISGHRSVSWYQQTPGQGLQFLFEYFSETQRNKGNFPGRFSGRQFSNSRSEMNVSTLELGDSALYLCASSRTDSTDTQYFGPGTRLTVL.

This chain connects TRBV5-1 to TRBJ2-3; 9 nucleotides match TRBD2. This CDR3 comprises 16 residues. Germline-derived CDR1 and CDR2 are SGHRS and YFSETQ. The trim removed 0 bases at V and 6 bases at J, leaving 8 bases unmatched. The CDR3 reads CASSLADGRGGDTQYF. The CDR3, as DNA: TGCGCCAGCAGCTTGGCCGACGGGCGGGGGGGCGATACGCAGTATTTT. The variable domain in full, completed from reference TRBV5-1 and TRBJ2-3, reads KAGVTQTPRYLIKTRGQQVTLSCSPISGHRSVSWYQQTPGQGLQFLFEYFSETQRNKGNFPGRFSGRQFSNSRSEMNVSTLELGDSALYLCASSLADGRGGDTQYFGPGTRLTVL.

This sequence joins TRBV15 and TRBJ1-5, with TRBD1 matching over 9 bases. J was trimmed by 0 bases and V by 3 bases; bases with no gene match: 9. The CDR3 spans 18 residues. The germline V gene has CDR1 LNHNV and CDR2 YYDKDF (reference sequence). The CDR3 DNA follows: TGTGCCACCAGCAGCGACAGGGGGTTTTCGTATAGCAATCAGCCCCAGCATTTT. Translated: CATSSDRGFSYSNQPQHF.

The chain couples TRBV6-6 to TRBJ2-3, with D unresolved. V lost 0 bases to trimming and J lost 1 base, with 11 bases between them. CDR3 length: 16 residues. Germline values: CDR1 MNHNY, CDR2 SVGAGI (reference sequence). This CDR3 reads CASSYSDGSRTDTQYF. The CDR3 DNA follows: TGTGCCAGCAGTTACTCGGATGGGTCACGCACAGATACGCAGTATTTT.

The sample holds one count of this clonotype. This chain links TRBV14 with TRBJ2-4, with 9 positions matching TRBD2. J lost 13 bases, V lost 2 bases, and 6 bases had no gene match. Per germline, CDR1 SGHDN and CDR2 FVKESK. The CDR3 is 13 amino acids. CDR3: CASSQPLAGRQYF. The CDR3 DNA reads TGTGCCAGCAGCCAACCGCTAGCGGGGAGGCAGTACTTC. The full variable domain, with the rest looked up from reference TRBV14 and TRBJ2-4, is EAGVTQFPSHSVIEKGQTVTLRCDPISGHDNLYWYRRVMGKEIKFLLHFVKESKQDESGMPNNRFLAERTGGTYSTLKVQPAELEDSGVYFCASSQPLAGRQYFGAGTRLSVL.

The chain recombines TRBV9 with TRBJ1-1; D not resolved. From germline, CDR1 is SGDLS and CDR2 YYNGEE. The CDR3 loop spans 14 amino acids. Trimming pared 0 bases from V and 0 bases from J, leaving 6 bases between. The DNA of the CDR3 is TGTGCCAGCAGCGTAGTTAATATGAACACTGAAGCTTTCTTT. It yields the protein CASSVVNMNTEAFF.

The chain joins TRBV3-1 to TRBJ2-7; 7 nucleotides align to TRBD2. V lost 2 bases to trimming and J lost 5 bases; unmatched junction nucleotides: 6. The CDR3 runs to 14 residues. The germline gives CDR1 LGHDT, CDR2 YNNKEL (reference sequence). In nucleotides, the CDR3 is TGTGCCAGCAGCCAAAAGGGAGGGACTAACGAGCAGTACTTC. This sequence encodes CASSQKGGTNEQYF.

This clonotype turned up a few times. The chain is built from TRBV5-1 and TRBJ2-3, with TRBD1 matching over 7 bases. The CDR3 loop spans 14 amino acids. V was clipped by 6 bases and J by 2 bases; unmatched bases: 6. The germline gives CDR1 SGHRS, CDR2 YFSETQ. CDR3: CASMVGQHTDTQYF. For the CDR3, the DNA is TGCGCCAGCATGGTGGGACAGCACACAGATACGCAGTATTTT.

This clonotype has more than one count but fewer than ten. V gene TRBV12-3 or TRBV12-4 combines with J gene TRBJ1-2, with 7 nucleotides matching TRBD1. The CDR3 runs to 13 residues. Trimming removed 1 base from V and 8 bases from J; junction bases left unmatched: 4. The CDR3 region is CASSLGRGGGYTF. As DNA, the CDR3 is TGTGCCAGCAGTTTAGGCAGGGGGGGAGGCTACACCTTC.

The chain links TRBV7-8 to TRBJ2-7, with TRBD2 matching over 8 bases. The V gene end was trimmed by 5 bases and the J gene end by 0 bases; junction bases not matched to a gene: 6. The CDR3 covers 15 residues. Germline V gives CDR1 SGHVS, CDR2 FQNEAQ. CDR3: CASSPRLAPSYEQYF. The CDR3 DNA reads TGTGCCAGCAGCCCCAGACTAGCGCCCTCCTACGAGCAGTACTTC.